This TCR beta chain was sequenced for a study of OX40 agonist ivuxolimab in advanced cancers. About the research overall: While on treatment, patients had intravenous ivuxolimab at 0.01 to 10 mg/kg every 2 weeks.

The assay was immunoSEQ multiplex PCR, and TCRdb's table has in-frame clones only and misses some. This table holds about 73,000 clones, about nine tenths found once. The sequencing used CD4+ or CD8+ T cells sorted from blood, collected in a trial of the OX40 agonist ivuxolimab. This clonotype was sampled from an adult with an advanced solid tumor such as melanoma, head and neck, liver or kidney cancer.

CDR3 sequence reads: CARGDGSYEQYF. CDR3 coding DNA: TGTGCCAGGGGCGACGGTTCCTACGAGCAGTACTTC. J is TRBJ2-7 and V is TRBV2; no clear D gene. Trimming took off 9 bases at V and 1 base at J, with 10 bases between the two ends. The germline V gene has CDR1 SNHLY and CDR2 FYNNEI. The CDR3 length is 12 residues.